This T cell receptor beta chain is from a study of blood T cell repertoires in COVID-19. Study-level information: The samples span acute and convalescent COVID-19 from the United States, Italy and Spain. The analysed material was cDNA or gDNA that came from T cells, B-cell-depleted T cells, or PBMCs.

This clone was seen a few times. The V end lost 1 base, the J end lost 2 bases, and 12 bases lay between the germline ends. Germline V CDR1 and CDR2: LNHDA, SQIVND (reference sequence). The CDR3 covers 16 residues. Original processing notes: Reference gene primer amplification gave estimated nucleated cell counts. Repertoires were generated with immunoSEQ multiplex PCR, while TCRdb's copy carries only in-frame clones and drops some. V, J and clone size are those of that table, while D and trimming were read from the DNA. The data show about 210,000 clones, 65% to 85% seen once. Material for sequencing was peripheral blood. The sequence came from a human donor in a cohort sampled during active COVID-19. This rearrangement joins TRBV19 to TRBJ2-1; D not resolved. The CDR3 spells CASSIGRRNPYNEQFF. CDR3 bases: TGTGCCAGTAGTATAGGTAGGAGAAACCCCTACAATGAGCAGTTCTTC.